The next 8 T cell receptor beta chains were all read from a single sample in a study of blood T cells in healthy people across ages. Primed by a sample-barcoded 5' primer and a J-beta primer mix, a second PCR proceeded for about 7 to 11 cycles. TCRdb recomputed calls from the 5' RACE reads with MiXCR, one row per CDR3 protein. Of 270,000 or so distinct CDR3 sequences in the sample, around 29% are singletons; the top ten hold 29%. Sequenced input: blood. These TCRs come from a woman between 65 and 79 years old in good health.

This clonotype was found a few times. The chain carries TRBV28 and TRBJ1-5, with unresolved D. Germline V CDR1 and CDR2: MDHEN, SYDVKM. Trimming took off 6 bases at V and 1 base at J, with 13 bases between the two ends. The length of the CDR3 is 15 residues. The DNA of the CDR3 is TGTGCCAGCAGCCGCCCGGAGGGAAGCAATCAGCCCCAGCATTTT. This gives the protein CASSRPEGSNQPQHF.

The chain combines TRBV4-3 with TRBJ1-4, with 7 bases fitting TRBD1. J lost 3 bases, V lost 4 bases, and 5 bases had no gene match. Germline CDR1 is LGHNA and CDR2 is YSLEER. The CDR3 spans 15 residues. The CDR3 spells CASSPDRAANEKLFF. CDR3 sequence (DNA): TGCGCCAGCAGCCCCGACAGGGCGGCTAATGAAAAACTGTTTTTT.

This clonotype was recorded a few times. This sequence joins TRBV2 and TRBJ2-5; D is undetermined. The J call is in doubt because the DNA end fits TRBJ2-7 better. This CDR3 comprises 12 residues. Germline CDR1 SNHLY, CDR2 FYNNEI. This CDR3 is CASSGPTYEQYF. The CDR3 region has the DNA TGTGCCAGCAGTGGACCGACCTACGAGCAGTACTTC.

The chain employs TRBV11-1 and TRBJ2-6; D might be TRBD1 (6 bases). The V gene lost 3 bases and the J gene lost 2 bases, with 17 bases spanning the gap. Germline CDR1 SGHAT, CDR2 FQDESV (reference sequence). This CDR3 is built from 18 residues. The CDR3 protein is CASSLIKGVIAGANVLTF. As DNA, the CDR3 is TGTGCCAGCAGCTTGATTAAGGGGGTAATAGCTGGGGCCAACGTCCTGACTTTC.

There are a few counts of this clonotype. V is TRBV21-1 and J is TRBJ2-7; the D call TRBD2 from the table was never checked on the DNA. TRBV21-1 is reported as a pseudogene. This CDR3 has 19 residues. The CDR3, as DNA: TGTGCCAGCACCCCTTTAAGCCCTAGCGGGAGTCTTATCTCCTACGAGCAGTACTTC. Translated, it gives CASTPLSPSGSLISYEQYF.

The CDR3 spells CASSRIWTSGEKNTGELFF. CDR3 bases: TGTGCCAGCAGCCGAATATGGACTAGCGGCGAGAAGAACACCGGGGAGCTGTTTTTT. The chain recombines TRBV3-1 with TRBJ2-2; 10 bases align to TRBD2. The ends lost 4 bases at V and 1 base at J; junction bases unmatched: 12. Per germline, CDR1 LGHDT and CDR2 YNNKEL (reference sequence). This CDR3 has 19 residues. Combining the CDR3 with reference TRBV3-1 and TRBJ2-2 gives the whole variable domain DTAVSQTPKYLVTQMGNDKSIKCEQNLGHDTMYWYKQDSKKFLKIMFSYNNKELIINETVPNRFSPKSPDKAHLNLHINSLELGDSAVYFCASSRIWTSGEKNTGELFFGEGSRLTVL.

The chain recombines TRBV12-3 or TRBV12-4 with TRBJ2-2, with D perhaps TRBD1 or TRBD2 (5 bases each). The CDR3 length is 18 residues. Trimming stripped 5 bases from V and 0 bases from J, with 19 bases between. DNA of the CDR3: TGTGCCAGCAGTAGAGTAACAGGACTTTCAGCGAACACCGGGGAGCTGTTTTTT. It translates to CASSRVTGLSANTGELFF.

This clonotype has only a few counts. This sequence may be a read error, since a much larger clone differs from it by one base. The CDR3 DNA reads as TGTGCCAGCAGCTTAGACGTGGGGGGCTTTACGGGCAATGAGCAGTTCTTC. It specifies CASSLDVGGFTGNEQFF. J is TRBJ2-5 and V is TRBV11-2; TRBD1 or TRBD2 may be the D gene (6 bases each). The J call could be wrong; TRBJ2-1 is a better fit for the DNA end. The CDR3 loop spans 17 amino acids. Germline CDR1 reads SGHAT; CDR2 reads FQNNGV.